This T cell receptor (beta chain) comes out of a study of follicular helper T cells after annual influenza vaccination (dated by TCRdb to about 2017). Looking at the study overall: Blood was drawn on days 0, 7 and 28 after each seasonal influenza vaccination. To study recall of cTfh clones, some subjects were followed across successive annual vaccinations spanning the 2013-2014, 2014-2015 and 2015-2016 seasons. One week after vaccination, a second recruited cohort of more than nine subjects (Table S1) displayed a similar ICOS+CD38+ cTfh response. Six subjects had multi-year samples: four covered two vaccination seasons and two covered three seasons. Samples from 2013-2014 were cryopreserved, whereas samples from about 2015 were processed immediately after collection. Here is what the overall study found, with its caveats: ICOS+CD38+ cTfh clonality correlated with the frequency of that population, and its change correlated with the change in circulating plasmablast frequency. Only roughly 9-20% of analyzed cells yielded productive TCRB sequences, so sampling of rare clonotypes was not possible. Day 7 ICOS+CD38+ clones were most often found later in ICOS-CD38- cTfh, suggesting that subset may serve as a memory reservoir. A recurrent oligoclonal ICOS+CD38+ cTfh response containing tetramer and AIM influenza-specific clonotypes was recalled by successive annual vaccinations.

In light of the paper, this sample's time point label describes: 2015-2016 season, 7 days after influenza vaccination. TCRB sequencing was used to follow sorted CD4 subsets from the blood of adults before and after they were given the seasonal inactivated influenza vaccine (Fluvarix). Subjects were considered eligible if community-dwelling and if influenza vaccine had not been received in the prior 6 months. Exclusions included influenza vaccine contraindications, substance abuse, HIV/AIDS, active malignancy, immunomodulatory medication and active illness such as respiratory infection. Per time point, between about 35 and 100 mL of blood was sampled. Circulating Tfh were defined as non-naive CD4+CXCR5+PD-1+ cells, and these cells were sorted into ICOS+CD38+ and ICOS-CD38- fractions. PBMC were isolated using Ficoll-Paque PLUS or SepMate separation. Before DNA was extracted, the cell subsets were sorted from PBMC using a BD FACS Aria.

CDR1 and CDR2, looked up from the germline V gene, are MDHEN and SYDVKM. The CDR3 contains 15 residues, cysteine and phenylalanine counted. The only DNA kept is the CDR3, 45 bases in frame from the first base. V is clipped by 5 bases and J by 2 bases, and the sequence between their germline boundaries is 15 bases long. In regard to this clone: It lacks a known antigen. No per-base quality is available; no much larger clone lies one base away.

Library generation was performed with the immunoSEQ multiplex PCR assay. Adaptive Biotechnologies carried out TCRB amplification, library preparation, sequencing and preliminary bioinformatics at Survey level resolution. For TCRB sequencing, genomic DNA from sorted cTfh populations was amplified by multiplex PCR. In the source study's methods: Clonality was computed in R as 1 minus normalized Shannon entropy; the Gini index was calculated with the R package ineq. Overlap score was the summed counts of shared sequences divided by total counts of all sequences in both compared samples. Shared-clonotype significance used Fisher's exact test assuming a theoretical repertoire of 10^7 TCRB sequences. TCRdb obtained this table from immuneACCESS and retained in-frame rearrangements with V and J assigned. These tables miss some clones; where compared with another copy, unresolved V genes account for less than half of the shortfall, and the remainder is unexplained. The D gene and trimming were derived from the DNA, and the V and J assignments and clone size from that table. The sample table holds roughly 6,600 clones, of which approximately 83% were seen once. The ten largest account for 1.5% to 2% of the sample.

Rearrangement joined TRBV28 to TRBJ2-5, with TRBD2 as a weak D call on 6 bases. The sequences come from CXCR5+ CD38- circulating T follicular helper cells from blood, collected 7 days after influenza vaccination. The sample's cell subset or site label is to be understood as: circulating Tfh, non-naive CD4+CXCR5+PD-1+ (ICOS+CD38+ or ICOS-CD38-). This clonotype was sampled from an adult who received the influenza vaccine. CDR3 reads: CASSGPGTRQETQYF. The sequence in DNA is TGTGCCAGCAGTGGCCCCGGGACTCGACAAGAGACCCAGTACTTC.